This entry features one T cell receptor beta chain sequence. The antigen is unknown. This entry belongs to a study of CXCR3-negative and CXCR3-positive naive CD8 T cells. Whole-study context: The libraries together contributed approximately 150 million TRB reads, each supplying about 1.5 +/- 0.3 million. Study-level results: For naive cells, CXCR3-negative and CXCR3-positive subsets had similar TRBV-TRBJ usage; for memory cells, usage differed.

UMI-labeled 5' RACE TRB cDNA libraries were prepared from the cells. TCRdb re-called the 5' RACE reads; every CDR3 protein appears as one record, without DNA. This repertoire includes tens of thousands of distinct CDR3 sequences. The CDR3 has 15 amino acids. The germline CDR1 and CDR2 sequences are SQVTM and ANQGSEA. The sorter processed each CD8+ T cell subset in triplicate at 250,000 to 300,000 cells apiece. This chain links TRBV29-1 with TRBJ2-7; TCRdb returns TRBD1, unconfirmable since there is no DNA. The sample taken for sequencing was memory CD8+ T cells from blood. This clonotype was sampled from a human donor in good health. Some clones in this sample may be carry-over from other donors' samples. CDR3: CSVVPPTQGTYEQYF.